Shown below are 30 T cell receptor beta chains from a single sample sequenced in a study of vaccination and CD4 T cells after COVID-19. This sample's treatment: roughly 10-day PBMC culture with coronavirus spike peptide pools or control peptides (ViraFEST assay). Scientists ran DNA taken from cultured CD4+ T cells through the Oncomine TCR Beta short-read assay for sequencing. TCRdb recomputed calls from the PCR reads with MiXCR, one row per CDR3 protein. The sample has about 10,000 distinct CDR3 sequences; approximately 50% are singletons. For these TCRs, the target antigens are not known. The sequencing sample was made of CD4+ T cells from blood, cultured in vitro. All receptors come from a human donor who had recovered from COVID-19.

The rearrangement uses TRBV5-1 and TRBJ2-1; 7 nucleotides align to TRBD2. Germline V gene data show CDR1 as SGHRS and CDR2 as YFSETQ. The CDR3 runs to 19 residues. The trim removed 3 bases at V and 0 bases at J, leaving 15 bases unmatched. CDR3 in amino acids: CASSSIGSSGSVSYNEQFF. The CDR3, as DNA: TGCGCCAGCAGCTCAATCGGGAGTAGCGGGTCAGTCTCCTACAATGAGCAGTTCTTC.

This clonotype showed up just a few times. The gene calls are TRBV7-2 and TRBJ2-3; D perhaps matches TRBD2 (6 bases). Trimming removed 1 base from V and 7 bases from J, with 12 bases in between. The germline gives CDR1 SGHTA, CDR2 FQGNSA. The CDR3 sequence is 14 residues long. This chain's CDR3 is CASSLGSRTNTQYF. CDR3 sequence (DNA): TGTGCCAGCAGCTTAGGATCCCGGACTAATACGCAGTATTTT.

The gene calls are TRBV19 and TRBJ2-3, with D possibly matching TRBD2 (5 bases). CDR1 is LNHDA and CDR2 is SQIVND in the germline V gene (reference sequence). The CDR3 consists of 15 residues. The V end was cut by 5 bases, the J end by 4 bases, with 16 bases between. CDR3 bases: TGTGCCAGTAGTCTAGCTTTAAACGGCGCAGATACGCAGTATTTT. It encodes CASSLALNGADTQYF.

The rearrangement joins TRBV20-1 to TRBJ1-5; D might be TRBD1 (5 bases). V gave up 0 bases and J gave up 7 bases, with 16 bases separating them. The CDR3 consists of 15 residues. Per the germline V gene, CDR1 is DFQATT and CDR2 is SNEGSKA (reference sequence). CDR3: CSARETGGKGQPQHF. In nucleotides, the CDR3 is TGCAGTGCTAGAGAAACAGGCGGAAAAGGCCAGCCCCAGCATTTT.

This chain uses TRBV15 with TRBJ2-1; 8 nucleotides match TRBD2. Losses at the gene ends were 6 bases for V and 7 bases for J; bases not matched to a gene: 14. Per germline, CDR1 LNHNV and CDR2 YYDKDF (reference sequence). CDR3 size: 16 residues. The CDR3 here is CATRKKAGVQRNEQFF. CDR3 sequence (DNA): TGTGCCACCAGAAAAAAAGCGGGAGTGCAGCGGAATGAGCAGTTCTTC.

V and J are TRBV10-3 and TRBJ2-3; 9 bases align to TRBD2. This CDR3 comprises 18 residues. J was trimmed by 6 bases and V by 3 bases; bases with no gene match: 16. Germline V gives CDR1 ENHRY, CDR2 SYGVKD. CDR3 protein: CAISDPLAGPVASDTQYF. The CDR3 region has the DNA TGTGCCATCAGTGATCCCCTAGCGGGGCCCGTAGCTTCGGATACGCAGTATTTT.

This CDR3 reads CASSSTGTDTQYF. The CDR3 DNA reads as TGTGCCAGCAGTTCGACAGGGACAGATACGCAGTATTTT. The chain joins TRBV6-5 to TRBJ2-3; 7 nucleotides agree with TRBD1. The ends lost 4 bases at V and 3 bases at J; junction bases unmatched: 1. Germline V lookup: CDR1 MNHEY, CDR2 SVGAGI. There are 13 residues in the CDR3.

V usage is TRBV19 and J usage is TRBJ1-3; D is ambiguous. Germline assignment: CDR1 LNHDA and CDR2 SQIVND (reference sequence). V lost 3 bases, J lost 4 bases, and 13 bases lay in between. The CDR3 totals 15 residues. The CDR3: CASSIGLGAGNTIYF. CDR3 nucleotide sequence: TGTGCCAGTAGTATCGGCCTCGGAGCGGGAAACACCATATATTTT.

The chain is built from TRBV12-3 or TRBV12-4 and TRBJ1-2, with D perhaps TRBD1 (5 bases). The CDR3 consists of 12 residues. With 5 bases removed from V and 4 bases from J, the gap between germline ends came to 8 bases. The CDR3 reads CASSGTTYGYTF. Here the CDR3 DNA reads TGTGCCAGCAGTGGGACGACCTATGGCTACACCTTC.

V is TRBV6-5 and J is TRBJ2-1; TRBD2 is a possible D gene (5 bases). Germline V gene lookup returns CDR1 MNHEY and CDR2 SVGAGI. V was trimmed by 0 bases and J by 4 bases, leaving 13 bases between them. The CDR3 covers 16 residues. The CDR3 nucleotides read TGTGCCAGCAGTTACTCCCCCGAAGGGAGTTACAATGAGCAGTTCTTC. This codes for CASSYSPEGSYNEQFF.

This chain joins TRBV7-9 and TRBJ1-6; D remains unclear. The CDR3 contains 13 residues. V lost 3 bases and J lost 10, with 10 bases in between. Germline V CDR1 and CDR2: SEHNR, FQNEAQ (reference sequence). CDR3 DNA: TGTGCCAGCAGCTTCGAAAGCGGGTCACCCCTCCACTTT. This encodes CASSFESGSPLHF.

The chain is built from TRBV15 and TRBJ2-2, with D possibly matching TRBD1 (5 bases). Germline V gene sequence: CDR1 LNHNV, CDR2 YYDKDF (reference sequence). CDR3 size: 16 residues. With 5 bases removed from V and 5 bases from J, the gap between germline ends came to 18 bases. This CDR3 reads CATSPGTRANTGELFF. The CDR3 region has the DNA TGTGCCACCAGCCCCGGCACCAGGGCCAATACCGGGGAGCTGTTTTTT.

The chain carries TRBV15 and TRBJ2-2; D is possibly TRBD2 (5 bases). In germline, CDR1 is LNHNV, CDR2 YYDKDF (reference sequence). The CDR3 covers 13 residues. V lost 0 bases, J lost 6 bases, and 5 bases lay in between. The chain's CDR3 is CATSRERAGELFF. The DNA of the CDR3 is TGTGCCACCAGCAGAGAGCGGGCCGGGGAGCTGTTTTTT.

This clonotype was seen only a few times. This chain connects TRBV27 to TRBJ1-2; the match to TRBD1 covers 10 bases. The CDR3 contains 14 residues. After removal of 7 bases from V and 8 bases from J, the junction contained 10 bases not matched to a gene. Germline V gene lookup returns CDR1 MNHEY and CDR2 SMNVEV (reference sequence). The CDR3 region is CASTTTGGARGYTF. The DNA for the CDR3 is TGTGCCAGCACGACGACAGGGGGCGCACGAGGCTACACCTTC.

This clonotype has only a few counts. J is TRBJ1-3 and V is TRBV10-3; maybe TRBD1 (5 bases). The CDR3 loop spans 14 amino acids. Trimming cost V 3 bases and J 1 base, with 7 bases left between them. The germline gives CDR1 ENHRY, CDR2 SYGVKD. The DNA of the CDR3 is TGTGCCATCAGTGACAGGGCGTCTGGAAACACCATATATTTT. Translated: CAISDRASGNTIYF.

In its sample, this clonotype was seen a few times. The chain employs TRBV21-1 and TRBJ1-1; the D call of TRBD1 is as the table states it, not checked on the DNA. TRBV21-1 is a listed pseudogene. This CDR3 has 11 amino acids. CDR3 nucleotide sequence: TGTGCCAGCAGGACGGGGGGTGAAGCTTTCTTT. This codes for CASRTGGEAFF.

In its sample, this clonotype was seen a few times. The chain combines TRBV7-8 with TRBJ1-6; D is ambiguous. Germline V CDR1 and CDR2: SGHVS, FQNEAQ. This CDR3 comprises 15 residues. The V and J ends lost 1 base and 6 bases respectively, with 10 bases between them. In DNA, the CDR3 is TGTGCCAGCAGCTTAGAAGCGGTCAGTAATTCACCCCTCCACTTT. It is translated as CASSLEAVSNSPLHF.

The V and J genes are TRBV27 and TRBJ1-5; 8 nucleotides align to TRBD1. CDR1 and CDR2 from the germline V gene are MNHEY and SMNVEV (reference sequence). This CDR3 has 15 residues. Losses at the gene ends were 5 bases for V and 3 bases for J; bases not matched to a gene: 6. CDR3 bases: TGTGCCAGCAGTGGGGGACAGGACCACAATCAGCCCCAGCATTTT. Protein sequence: CASSGGQDHNQPQHF.

Only a few counts were recorded for this clonotype. The chain joins TRBV6-1 to TRBJ2-2; D not certain. The CDR3 has 13 residues. Germline CDR1 is MNHNS and CDR2 is SASEGT. Between the trimmed V and J ends, which lost 5 bases and 4 bases, there was a span of 8 bases. CDR3 protein: CASSTTPTGELFF. CDR3 in DNA: TGTGCCAGCAGTACCACCCCCACCGGGGAGCTGTTTTTT.

The chain combines TRBV4-2 with TRBJ2-5; D tentatively fits TRBD1 or TRBD2 (5 bases each). From germline, CDR1 is LGHNA and CDR2 YNFKEQ. This CDR3 is built from 15 residues. Trimming shortened V by 4 bases and J by 1 base, and 13 bases separated the two germline ends. The CDR3 is CASSPRGAVQETQYF. The DNA for the CDR3 is TGTGCCAGCAGCCCCCGAGGGGCGGTCCAAGAGACCCAGTACTTC.

V is TRBV20-1 and J is TRBJ2-5; TRBD2 matches 11 bases. Germline CDR1 and CDR2: DFQATT and SNEGSKA (reference sequence). V lost 0 bases to trimming and J lost 2 bases; unmatched junction nucleotides: 5. The CDR3 has 16 amino acids. CDR3 bases: TGCAGTGCTAGAGATTGGGTAGCGGGAGGGCAAGAGACCCAGTACTTC. Translated, it gives CSARDWVAGGQETQYF.

V is TRBV29-1 and J is TRBJ1-1; D is unresolved. The germline V gene has CDR1 SQVTM and CDR2 ANQGSEA. Trimming removed 5 bases from V and 0 bases from J, with 10 bases in between. The CDR3 extends over 13 amino acids. CDR3 residues: CSVLTQMNTEAFF. The CDR3 DNA sequence: TGCAGCGTTCTAACCCAAATGAACACTGAAGCTTTCTTT. Complete variable domain (other parts from reference TRBV29-1 and TRBJ1-1): SAVISQKPSRDICQRGTSLTIQCQVDSQVTMMFWYRQQPGQSLTLIATANQGSEATYESGFVIDKFPISRPNLTFSTLTVSNMSPEDSSIYLCSVLTQMNTEAFFGQGTRLTVV.

This chain uses TRBV20-1 with TRBJ2-5; tentatively, D is TRBD2 (5 bases). The germline gives CDR1 DFQATT, CDR2 SNEGSKA (reference sequence). The CDR3 is 15 residues long. Trimming cost V 1 base and J 1 base, with 13 bases left between them. The CDR3 region is CSARVPGGGQETQYF. The CDR3 nucleotides are TGCAGTGCTAGAGTCCCCGGTGGAGGCCAAGAGACCCAGTACTTC.

V and J are TRBV20-1 and TRBJ1-1, with TRBD1 matching over 11 bases. This CDR3 has 13 amino acids. CDR1 is DFQATT, CDR2 SNEGSKA, per germline (reference sequence). Trimming took 6 bases from V and 6 from J; bases not matched to a gene: 6. As DNA, the CDR3 is TGCAGTGCAAACGGACAGGGGGCAGCTGAAGCTTTCTTT. Encoded protein: CSANGQGAAEAFF.

V is TRBV15 and J is TRBJ2-3, with 7 bases fitting TRBD2. The CDR3 covers 15 residues. Germline lookup yields CDR1 LNHNV and CDR2 YYDKDF (reference sequence). V was clipped by 1 base and J by 0 bases; unmatched bases: 1. The CDR3 loop is CATSRASGSTDTQYF. The CDR3 DNA is TGTGCCACCAGCAGAGCTAGCGGTAGCACAGATACGCAGTATTTT.

This clonotype was seen only once. The rearrangement uses TRBV2 and TRBJ2-5; D remains ambiguous. The germline CDR1 and CDR2 sequences are SNHLY and FYNNEI. Trimming cost V 6 bases and J 5 bases, with 16 bases left between them. The CDR3 length is 14 residues. This chain's CDR3 is CASSDLGLGETQYF. Here the CDR3 DNA reads TGTGCCAGCAGCGATTTAGGGTTGGGGGAGACCCAGTACTTC.

The table lists this clonotype with a few counts. The chain has TRBV29-1 and TRBJ1-2; D perhaps matches TRBD1 (6 bases). Trimming cost V 3 bases and J 4 bases, with 12 bases left between them. Per the germline V gene, CDR1 is SQVTM and CDR2 is ANQGSEA. This CDR3 is built from 13 residues. The CDR3 reads CSVEGARTYGYTF. CDR3 sequence (DNA): TGCAGCGTTGAGGGGGCCCGGACCTATGGCTACACCTTC.

This chain uses TRBV14 with TRBJ1-2, with 9 nucleotides matching TRBD1. V lost 4 bases, J lost 5 bases, and 5 bases stayed unmatched. This CDR3 spans 14 amino acids. The V gene's germline CDR1 is SGHDN and CDR2 FVKESK. CDR3 loop: CASSRGGTGYGYTF. Here the CDR3 DNA reads TGTGCCAGCAGCCGAGGTGGGACAGGGTATGGCTACACCTTC.

The V gene is TRBV3-1, the J gene TRBJ1-6; TRBD1 might be the D (5 bases). The CDR3 is made up of 14 amino acids. Trimming cost V 4 bases and J 5 bases, with 9 bases left between them. Germline V gene lookup returns CDR1 LGHDT and CDR2 YNNKEL (reference sequence). The CDR3 loop reads CASSRDSNNSPLHF. Here the CDR3 DNA reads TGTGCCAGCAGCCGCGACAGTAATAATTCACCCCTCCACTTT. Full variable domain (missing parts from reference TRBV3-1 and TRBJ1-6): DTAVSQTPKYLVTQMGNDKSIKCEQNLGHDTMYWYKQDSKKFLKIMFSYNNKELIINETVPNRFSPKSPDKAHLNLHINSLELGDSAVYFCASSRDSNNSPLHFGNGTRLTVT.

This clonotype was seen a single time. Mismatch with germline at one junction end may stem from a read error. The V and J genes are TRBV7-7 and TRBJ2-3; D remains unclear. CDR3 size: 15 residues. Germline V gene lookup returns CDR1 SSHAT and CDR2 FNYEAQ (reference sequence). CDR3 sequence: CASSLGLGGTDTQYF. In nucleotides, the CDR3 is TGTGCTAGCAGCTTAGGCCTAGGTGGGACAGATACGCAGTATTTT.